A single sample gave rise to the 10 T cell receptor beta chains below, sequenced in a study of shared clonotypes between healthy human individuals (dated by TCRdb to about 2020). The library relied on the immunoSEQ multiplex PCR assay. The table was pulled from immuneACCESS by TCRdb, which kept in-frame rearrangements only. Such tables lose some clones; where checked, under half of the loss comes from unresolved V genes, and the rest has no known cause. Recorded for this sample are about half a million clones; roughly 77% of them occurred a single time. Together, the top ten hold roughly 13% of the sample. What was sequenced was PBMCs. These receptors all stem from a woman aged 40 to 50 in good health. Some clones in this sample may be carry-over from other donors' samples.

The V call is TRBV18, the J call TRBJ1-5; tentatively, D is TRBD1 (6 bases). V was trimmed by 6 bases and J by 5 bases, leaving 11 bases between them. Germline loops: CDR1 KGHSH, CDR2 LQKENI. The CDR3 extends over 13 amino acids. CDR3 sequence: CASSTAGDQPQHF. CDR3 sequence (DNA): TGTGCCAGCTCGACCGCAGGGGATCAGCCCCAGCATTTT.

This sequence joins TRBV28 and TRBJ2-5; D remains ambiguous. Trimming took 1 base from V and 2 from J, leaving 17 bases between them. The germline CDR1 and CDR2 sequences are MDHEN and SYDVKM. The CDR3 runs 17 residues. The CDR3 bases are TGTGCCAGCAGTTTATACCCGGCCCCGACCCCTCAAGAGACCCAGTACTTC. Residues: CASSLYPAPTPQETQYF. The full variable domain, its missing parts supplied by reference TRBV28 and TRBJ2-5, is DVKVTQSSRYLVKRTGEKVFLECVQDMDHENMFWYRQDPGLGLRLIYFSYDVKMKEKGDIPEGYSVSREKKERFSLILESASTNQTSMYLCASSLYPAPTPQETQYFGPGTRLLVL.

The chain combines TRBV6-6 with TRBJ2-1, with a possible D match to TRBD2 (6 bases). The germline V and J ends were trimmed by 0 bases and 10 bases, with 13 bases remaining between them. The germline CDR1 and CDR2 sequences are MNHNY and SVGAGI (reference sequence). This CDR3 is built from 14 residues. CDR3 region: CASSYSLMGGEQFF. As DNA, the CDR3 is TGTGCCAGCAGTTACTCGTTAATGGGGGGAGAGCAGTTCTTC.

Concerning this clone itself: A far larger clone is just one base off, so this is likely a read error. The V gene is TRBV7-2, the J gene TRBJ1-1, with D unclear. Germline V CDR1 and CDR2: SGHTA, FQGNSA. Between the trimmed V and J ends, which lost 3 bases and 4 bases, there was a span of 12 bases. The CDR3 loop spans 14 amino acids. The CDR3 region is CASSFGMLSTEAFF. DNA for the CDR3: TGTGCCAGCAGCTTCGGGATGTTGAGCACTGAAGCTTTCTTT.

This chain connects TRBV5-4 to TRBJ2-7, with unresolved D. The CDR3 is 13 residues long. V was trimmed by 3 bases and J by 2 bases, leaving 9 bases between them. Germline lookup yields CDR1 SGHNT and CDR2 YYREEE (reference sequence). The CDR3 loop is CASSSVGTYEQYF. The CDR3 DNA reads TGTGCCAGCAGCTCCGTAGGGACCTACGAGCAGTACTTC.

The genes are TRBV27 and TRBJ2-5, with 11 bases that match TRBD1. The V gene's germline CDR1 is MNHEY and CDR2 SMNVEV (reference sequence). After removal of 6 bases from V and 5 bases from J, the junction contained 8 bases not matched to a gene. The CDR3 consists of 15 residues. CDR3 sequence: CASSRPGTGGETQYF. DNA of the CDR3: TGTGCCAGCAGCCGTCCCGGGACAGGGGGGGAGACCCAGTACTTC.

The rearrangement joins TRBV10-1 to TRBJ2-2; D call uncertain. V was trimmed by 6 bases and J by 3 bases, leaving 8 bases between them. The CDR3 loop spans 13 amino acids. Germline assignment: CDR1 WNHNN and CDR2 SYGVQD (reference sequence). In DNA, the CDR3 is TGCGCCAGCAGAAACCAGGACACCGGGGAGCTGTTTTTT. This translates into CASRNQDTGELFF.

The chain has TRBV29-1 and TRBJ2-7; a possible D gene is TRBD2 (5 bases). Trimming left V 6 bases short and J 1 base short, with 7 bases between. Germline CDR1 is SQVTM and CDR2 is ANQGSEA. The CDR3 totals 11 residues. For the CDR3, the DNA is TGCAGCGTCGGGAATTCCTACGAGCAGTACTTC. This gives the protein CSVGNSYEQYF.

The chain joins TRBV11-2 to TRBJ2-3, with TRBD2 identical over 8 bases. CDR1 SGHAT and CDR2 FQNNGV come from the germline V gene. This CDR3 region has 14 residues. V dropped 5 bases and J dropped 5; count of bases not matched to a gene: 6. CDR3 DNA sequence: TGTGCCAGCAGCCGCGGGGGGCGGTTAGATACGCAGTATTTT. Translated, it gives CASSRGGRLDTQYF.

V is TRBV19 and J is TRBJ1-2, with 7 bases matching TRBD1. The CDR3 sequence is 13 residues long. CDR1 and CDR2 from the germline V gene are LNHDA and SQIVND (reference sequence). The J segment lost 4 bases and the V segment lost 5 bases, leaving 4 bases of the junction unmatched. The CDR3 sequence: CASSLDRVYGYTF. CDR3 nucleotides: TGTGCCAGTAGTCTTGACAGGGTCTATGGCTACACCTTC.